Below are 22 T cell receptor beta chains sequenced from a single sample in a study of shared clonotypes between healthy human individuals. Method: immunoSEQ multiplex PCR; TCRdb's copy keeps in-frame clones and lacks some. The table records roughly 2,300,000 clones, around 93% of them present only once. Specimen: naive CD4+ T cells from PBMCs. Subset denoted: CD45RA+ positively selected. Receptor source: a man in his late teens or twenties in good health. Some clones in this sample may be carry-over from other donors' samples.

The count of this clone is one. The rearrangement uses TRBV7-9 and TRBJ2-3; TRBD2 matches 9 bases. The germline V gene encodes CDR1 SEHNR and CDR2 FQNEAQ (reference sequence). The CDR3 consists of 16 residues. The V and J ends lost 5 bases and 1 base, in that order; junction bases with no gene match: 7. CDR3 in DNA: TGTGCCAGCAGCCTGGGGACTAGCTCCGGCACAGATACGCAGTATTTT. Its translation: CASSLGTSSGTDTQYF. Full variable domain (rest looked up from reference TRBV7-9 and TRBJ2-3): DTGVSQNPRHKITKRGQNVTFRCDPISEHNRLYWYRQTLGQGPEFLTYFQNEAQLEKSRLLSDRFSAERPKGSFSTLEIQRTEQGDSAMYLCASSLGTSSGTDTQYFGPGTRLTVL.

This clone showed up just a few times. Other DNA sequences in the sample encode the same CDR3. The chain links TRBV2 to TRBJ1-2, with unresolved D. This CDR3 is 12 amino acids long. Germline V gene lookup returns CDR1 SNHLY and CDR2 FYNNEI. Trimming shortened V by 1 base and J by 5 bases, and 5 bases separated the two germline ends. CDR3 protein: CASSEGGYGYTF. As DNA, the CDR3 is TGTGCCAGCAGTGAAGGGGGATATGGCTACACCTTC.

The chain combines TRBV11-2 with TRBJ1-2; no reliable D call. The CDR3 is 14 amino acids. Germline V gene data show CDR1 as SGHAT and CDR2 as FQNNGV. The V end lost 5 bases, the J end lost 6 bases, and 16 bases lay between the germline ends. Here the CDR3 reads CASSHTTVGHGYTF. The CDR3 DNA is TGTGCCAGCAGCCACACGACGGTCGGCCATGGCTACACCTTC.

The chain joins TRBV28 to TRBJ2-7, with 9 bases matching TRBD1. After removal of 4 bases from V and 1 base from J, the junction contained 5 bases not matched to a gene. From germline, CDR1 is MDHEN and CDR2 SYDVKM. The CDR3 extends over 15 amino acids. The CDR3 loop reads CASSSLGQGSYEQYF. CDR3 nucleotide sequence: TGTGCCAGCAGTTCTCTGGGACAGGGTTCCTACGAGCAGTACTTC.

Remarks on this clone: Other nucleotide sequences from this sample produce the same CDR3. V gene TRBV6-1 combines with J gene TRBJ2-1, with 10 bases fitting TRBD2. Germline V gene sequence: CDR1 MNHNS, CDR2 SASEGT. The CDR3 loop spans 16 amino acids. V shed 4 bases, J shed 4 bases, and the junction held 7 bases outside the gene matches. As DNA, the CDR3 is TGTGCCAGCAGTGGTAGGCTAGCGGGAGCTTACAATGAGCAGTTCTTC. This sequence encodes CASSGRLAGAYNEQFF.

The rearrangement links TRBV6-1 to TRBJ2-5; 9 bases line up with TRBD1. CDR3 length: 13 residues. CDR1 MNHNS and CDR2 SASEGT come from the germline V gene. J gave up 3 bases and V 5 bases, and 1 base lay outside the gene matches. The CDR3 sequence: CASSWDREETQYF. CDR3 sequence (DNA): TGTGCCAGCAGTTGGGACAGGGAAGAGACCCAGTACTTC.

V usage is TRBV28 and J usage is TRBJ2-5; D perhaps matches TRBD2 (6 bases). The CDR3 runs 13 residues. The germline V gene has CDR1 MDHEN and CDR2 SYDVKM. The ends were cut back, 11 bases at V and 3 bases at J, with 16 bases in the middle. CDR3 sequence reads: CASSGPKEETQYF. The DNA of the CDR3 is TGTGCCTCGAGCGGGCCTAAAGAAGAGACCCAGTACTTC.

This chain links TRBV19 with TRBJ1-2; 9 bases align to TRBD1. The CDR3 is 14 amino acids. Germline V gene lookup returns CDR1 LNHDA and CDR2 SQIVND (reference sequence). Losses at the gene ends were 6 bases for V and 3 bases for J; bases not matched to a gene: 5. The CDR3 spells CASRDRGRDYGYTF. Here the CDR3 DNA reads TGTGCCAGTAGGGACAGGGGAAGGGACTATGGCTACACCTTC. Drawing the rest from reference TRBV19 and TRBJ1-2, the complete variable domain is DGGITQSPKYLFRKEGQNVTLSCEQNLNHDAMYWYRQDPGQGLRLIYYSQIVNDFQKGDIAEGYSVSREKKESFPLTVTSAQKNPTAFYLCASRDRGRDYGYTFGSGTRLTVV.

The gene calls are TRBV10-3 and TRBJ2-7; TRBD2 agrees at 9 bases. Germline trimming cut 6 bases from V and 11 bases from J; bases unmatched to any gene: 29. CDR1 is ENHRY, CDR2 SYGVKD, per germline. The CDR3 has 19 residues. The CDR3 region has the DNA TGTGCCATCAGCTCCGTAGTTGGAGCCTTGGCGGGAGGGCCGATCAATGAGTACTTC. Residues: CAISSVVGALAGGPINEYF.

The chain uses TRBV2 and TRBJ2-2; D is unresolved. The CDR3 is 14 amino acids. Germline CDR1 and CDR2: SNHLY and FYNNEI. Trimming pared 0 bases from V and 4 bases from J, leaving 6 bases between. The CDR3 sequence is CASSEAGSTGELFF. CDR3 in DNA: TGTGCCAGCAGTGAAGCAGGGTCCACCGGGGAGCTGTTTTTT.

The chain joins TRBV5-8 to TRBJ2-3; TRBD1 agrees at 9 bases. CDR1 is SGHTS and CDR2 is YDEGEE in the germline V gene. V was clipped by 4 bases and J by 5 bases; unmatched bases: 8. CDR3 length equals 15 residues. CDR3 region: CASSGGQGIGDTQYF. The DNA for the CDR3 is TGTGCCAGCAGCGGGGGACAGGGAATCGGAGATACGCAGTATTTT.

This clone was observed once. CDR3 sequence (DNA): TGTGCCAGCAGTGTATCCACAGGTCCGCCCAGCACAGATACGCAGTATTTT. Translation: CASSVSTGPPSTDTQYF. This chain uses TRBV25-1 with TRBJ2-3; D might be TRBD1 (5 bases). The CDR3 runs to 17 residues. V was pared by 4 bases and J by 0 bases, with 17 bases between. The germline CDR1 and CDR2 sequences are MGHDK and SYGVNS.

The chain carries TRBV6-1 and TRBJ1-5; maybe TRBD1 (5 bases). CDR1 MNHNS and CDR2 SASEGT come from the germline V gene. Trimming removed 8 bases from V and 7 bases from J, with 15 bases in between. The CDR3 is 13 amino acids. CDR3 protein: CASLRGVGQPQHF. For the CDR3, the DNA is TGTGCCAGCCTGAGGGGTGTCGGGCAGCCCCAGCATTTT.

As regards this clone: The sample has other DNA sequences that encode this CDR3 too. The rearrangement links TRBV29-1 to TRBJ2-2, with D possibly TRBD2 on 6 matching bases. CDR3 length: 11 amino acids. Germline V gives CDR1 SQVTM, CDR2 ANQGSEA. The CDR3 nucleotides read TGCTCCGGGGGGAACACCGGGGAGCTGTTTTTT. Translating gives CSGGNTGELFF.

This chain joins TRBV6-1 and TRBJ1-1; TRBD1 might be the D (6 bases). CDR1 MNHNS and CDR2 SASEGT come from the germline V gene. The CDR3 contains 15 residues. V dropped 4 bases and J dropped 1 base, with 13 bases sitting between them. CDR3 nucleotide sequence: TGTGCCAGCAGTGCTCACGGGGGGCCGAACACTGAAGCTTTCTTT. It encodes CASSAHGGPNTEAFF.

J is TRBJ1-2 and V is TRBV25-1, with a possible D match to TRBD1 (6 bases). Trimming took 7 bases from V and 7 from J, leaving 16 bases between them. The germline CDR1 and CDR2 sequences are MGHDK and SYGVNS. The CDR3 contains 13 residues. For the CDR3, the DNA is TGTGCCAGCACCCAAAGGGGGAGCGGTGGCTACACCTTC. Protein sequence: CASTQRGSGGYTF.

This chain connects TRBV7-7 to TRBJ2-5; no reliable D call. The germline V and J ends were trimmed by 5 bases and 6 bases, with 13 bases remaining between them. CDR3 length: 13 residues. Germline V lookup: CDR1 SSHAT, CDR2 FNYEAQ (reference sequence). CDR3 nucleotide sequence: TGTGCCAGCAGCCTGGGCCAGACCCAGACCCAGTACTTC. It specifies CASSLGQTQTQYF.

This chain links TRBV7-6 with TRBJ1-4; D is perhaps TRBD1 (5 bases). Trimming shortened V by 7 bases and J by 7 bases, and 13 bases separated the two germline ends. The CDR3 is 13 residues long. The germline gives CDR1 SGHVS, CDR2 FNYEAQ. The chain's CDR3 is CASTQGPGEKLFF. CDR3 DNA: TGTGCCAGCACGCAGGGACCGGGTGAAAAACTGTTTTTT.

About this clone: Other DNA sequences within the sample encode an identical CDR3. V is TRBV2 and J is TRBJ2-7; 9 bases are a match to TRBD1. The V and J ends lost 5 bases and 2 bases, in that order; junction bases with no gene match: 4. The CDR3 loop spans 14 amino acids. Per germline, CDR1 SNHLY and CDR2 FYNNEI. In DNA, the CDR3 is TGTGCCAGCAGTCCCCGACAGGGGGCCTACGAGCAGTACTTC. This encodes CASSPRQGAYEQYF.

The rearrangement links TRBV18 to TRBJ2-5; 7 nucleotides agree with TRBD1. CDR1 is KGHSH and CDR2 is LQKENI in the germline V gene. The V segment lost 3 bases and the J segment 1 base; nucleotides outside the gene matches: 11. The CDR3 covers 17 residues. Here the CDR3 DNA reads TGTGCCAGCTCACCTTTTATGGGACAGAATTTCCAAGAGACCCAGTACTTC. This gives the protein CASSPFMGQNFQETQYF.

The chain carries TRBV9 and TRBJ1-5; 7 positions match TRBD1. The junction had 5 bases not matched to a gene; V was cut back by 4 bases and J by 1 base. Germline V gene sequence: CDR1 SGDLS, CDR2 YYNGEE. The CDR3 extends over 15 amino acids. In DNA form, the CDR3 reads TGTGCCAGCAGCTCAGGGACAGCAAGCAATCAGCCCCAGCATTTT. Amino acids: CASSSGTASNQPQHF.

The chain combines TRBV7-2 with TRBJ1-5; 7 bases match TRBD1. Looked up from germline, CDR1 is SGHTA and CDR2 is FQGNSA. This CDR3 has 15 residues. The V and J ends lost 2 bases and 4 bases, in that order; junction bases with no gene match: 5. The CDR3 here is CASSLYMGQNQPQHF. The CDR3, as DNA: TGTGCCAGCAGCTTATATATGGGACAGAATCAGCCCCAGCATTTT.